The next 25 T cell receptor beta chains were all read from a single sample in a study of blood T cell repertoires in COVID-19. Repertoires were generated with immunoSEQ multiplex PCR, while TCRdb's copy carries only in-frame clones and drops some. The sample lists 300,000 to 400,000 clones; more than 70% were seen once. Sample: peripheral blood. These receptors originate from a woman between 65 and 79 years old with COVID-19, enrolled during active disease.

CDR3 region: CASSLPSGIQETQYF. The CDR3 nucleotides are TGTGCCAGCAGCTTGCCTAGCGGTATTCAAGAGACCCAGTACTTC. The J gene is TRBJ2-5, the V gene TRBV5-6, with 7 bases aligning to TRBD2. V gave up 1 base and J gave up 2 bases; unmatched junction bases: 5. Germline V lookup: CDR1 SGHDT, CDR2 YYEEEE. This CDR3 comprises 15 residues.

The V call is TRBV7-8, the J call TRBJ2-5; D might be TRBD2 (5 bases). This CDR3 comprises 17 residues. Trimming cost V 2 bases and J 3 bases, with 19 bases left between them. Germline assignment: CDR1 SGHVS and CDR2 FQNEAQ. Written as DNA, the CDR3 is TGTGCCAGCAGCTTACAGAGGGTGAACCCGGCAAAAGAGACCCAGTACTTC. It encodes CASSLQRVNPAKETQYF. Filled out from reference TRBV7-8 and TRBJ2-5, the complete variable domain reads GAGVSQSPRYKVAKRGQDVALRCDPISGHVSLFWYQQALGQGPEFLTYFQNEAQLDKSGLPSDRFFAERPEGSVSTLKIQRTQQEDSAVYLCASSLQRVNPAKETQYFGPGTRLLVL.

The genes are TRBV12-3 or TRBV12-4 and TRBJ2-7; a weak D match, TRBD1 (5 bases). The V end was cut by 6 bases, the J end by 6 bases, with 15 bases between. This CDR3 has 13 residues. CDR3 in amino acids: CASSRQRLGEQYF. Written as DNA, the CDR3 is TGTGCCAGCAGCCGACAGAGACTCGGCGAGCAGTACTTC.

The chain links TRBV6-5 to TRBJ2-5; possibly TRBD1 for D (5 bases). The CDR3 is 14 residues long. The V end lost 5 bases, the J end lost 0 bases, and 10 bases lay between the germline ends. CDR1 is MNHEY and CDR2 is SVGAGI in the germline V gene. The CDR3 loop reads CASSPSGYQETQYF. CDR3 coding DNA: TGTGCCAGCAGTCCTTCAGGGTACCAAGAGACCCAGTACTTC.

The chain combines TRBV28 with TRBJ1-1; TRBD1 aligns across 8 bases. V was clipped by 6 bases and J by 5 bases; unmatched bases: 8. Germline lookup yields CDR1 MDHEN and CDR2 SYDVKM. The CDR3 runs 14 residues. Here the CDR3 DNA reads TGTGCCAGCAGCCGTGGACAGGGTTGGACTGAAGCTTTCTTT. It translates to CASSRGQGWTEAFF.

This chain links TRBV24-1 with TRBJ1-1, with D perhaps matching TRBD1 (5 bases). V was cut by 2 bases and J by 1 base, with 10 bases left in between. Germline V gene sequence: CDR1 KGHDR, CDR2 SFDVKD. There are 15 residues in the CDR3. The CDR3 DNA follows: TGTGCCACCAGTGATTCAGGGAAGGGGAACACTGAAGCTTTCTTT. Amino acids: CATSDSGKGNTEAFF.

This clone was seen a few times. The chain joins TRBV10-3 to TRBJ2-5, with D perhaps matching TRBD1 (5 bases). Deletions cut 3 bases from V and 9 bases from J, with 11 bases between. Germline-derived CDR1 and CDR2 are ENHRY and SYGVKD. The CDR3 loop spans 12 amino acids. The CDR3 spells CAISDQGWAQYF. The CDR3 DNA reads as TGTGCCATCAGTGATCAGGGTTGGGCCCAGTACTTC.

This rearrangement joins TRBV19 to TRBJ2-7; TRBD2 matches at 8 bases. CDR3 length: 16 amino acids. Germline V lookup: CDR1 LNHDA, CDR2 SQIVND (reference sequence). The ends lost 1 base at V and 3 bases at J; junction bases unmatched: 8. The CDR3 spells CASSIVGRDLHYEQYF. Here the CDR3 DNA reads TGTGCCAGTAGTATAGTCGGGAGGGACCTCCACTACGAGCAGTACTTC.

This chain connects TRBV3-1 (or the pseudogene TRBV3-2) to TRBJ2-7; no clear D gene. This CDR3 has 12 residues. V gave up 5 bases and J gave up 0 bases, with 5 bases separating them. CDR1 and CDR2 (germline): LGHDT, YNNKEL (reference sequence). The CDR3 sequence is CASSVRSYEQYF. CDR3 DNA sequence: TGTGCCAGCAGCGTCCGCTCCTACGAGCAGTACTTC.

The chain recombines TRBV6-5 with TRBJ2-5; 10 bases match TRBD2. Trimming took 2 bases from V and 4 from J; bases not matched to a gene: 1. The CDR3 extends over 14 amino acids. Looked up from germline, CDR1 is MNHEY and CDR2 is SVGAGI. The CDR3 region has the DNA TGTGCCAGCAGTTACGTAGCGGGGGGAGAGACCCAGTACTTC. Translation: CASSYVAGGETQYF.

A word on this clone: An end of the junction does not agree with germline; a read error may underlie this. The chain couples TRBV7-8 to TRBJ1-1; D is perhaps TRBD1 (5 bases). The CDR3 sequence is 14 residues long. CDR1 is SGHVS and CDR2 is FQNEAQ in the germline V gene. In DNA form, the CDR3 reads TGTGCCAGCAGCCCCGCGGGGGTACGCACTAAAGCTTTCTTT. As protein: CASSPAGVRTKAFF.

The gene calls are TRBV5-6 and TRBJ2-7; D is unresolved. The ends were cut back, 2 bases at V and 3 bases at J, with 12 bases in the middle. The CDR3 runs 14 residues. Per germline, CDR1 SGHDT and CDR2 YYEEEE. CDR3 amino acids: CASSFDTSDYEQYF. DNA of the CDR3: TGTGCCAGCAGCTTTGACACCTCGGACTACGAGCAGTACTTC.

This chain connects TRBV30 to TRBJ1-1; D is unresolved. Trimming stripped 3 bases from V and 8 bases from J, with 16 bases between. Germline V gene sequence: CDR1 GTSNPN, CDR2 SVGIG (reference sequence). The CDR3 consists of 13 residues. CDR3: CAWSPSGGAEAFF. CDR3 bases: TGTGCCTGGAGCCCTAGTGGCGGAGCCGAAGCTTTCTTT.

The chain joins TRBV2 to TRBJ1-1, with D possibly matching TRBD1 (6 bases). The germline V and J ends were trimmed by 7 bases and 1 base, with 10 bases remaining between them. This CDR3 comprises 13 residues. Germline V CDR1 and CDR2: SNHLY, FYNNEI. This CDR3 reads CASKVGGNTEAFF. DNA of the CDR3: TGTGCCAGCAAGGTAGGGGGGAACACTGAAGCTTTCTTT.

This sequence joins TRBV7-8 and TRBJ2-7; TRBD1 matches at 9 bases. V lost 2 bases and J lost 5; bases outside the gene matches: 13. Per the germline V gene, CDR1 is SGHVS and CDR2 is FQNEAQ. This CDR3 comprises 17 residues. CDR3 DNA sequence: TGTGCCAGCAGCTTACGAGCCCCGGGACAGGGAGGCCACGAGCAGTACTTC. This sequence encodes CASSLRAPGQGGHEQYF.

This rearrangement joins TRBV6-2 or TRBV6-3 to TRBJ2-2, with 7 bases matching TRBD2. CDR3 length: 16 amino acids. Germline values: CDR1 MNHEY, CDR2 SVGEGT. The V and J ends lost 4 bases and 5 bases, in that order; junction bases with no gene match: 10. CDR3 nucleotides: TGTGCCAGCAGTTTCCTTGGCGGGGGAGGTACCGGGGAGCTGTTTTTT. Protein sequence: CASSFLGGGGTGELFF.

The chain has TRBV6-5 and TRBJ1-1; no clear D gene. This CDR3 region has 13 residues. V shed 10 bases and J shed 4 bases, with 16 bases lying between them. Germline values: CDR1 MNHEY, CDR2 SVGAGI. CDR3 region: CATCAEASTEAFF. The CDR3 DNA reads as TGTGCCACCTGTGCGGAGGCGAGCACTGAAGCTTTCTTT.

This clone was seen only a few times. The chain recombines TRBV14 with TRBJ1-3; D call uncertain. The ends were cut back, 4 bases at V and 2 bases at J, with 21 bases in the middle. Germline CDR1 is SGHDN and CDR2 is FVKESK. The length of the CDR3 is 18 residues. CDR3 amino acids: CASSPTIRLTSPGNTIYF. The CDR3 DNA follows: TGTGCCAGCAGCCCGACTATCCGACTTACCTCCCCTGGAAACACCATATATTTT.

The chain employs TRBV4-1 and TRBJ1-4, with 7 bases that match TRBD1. J lost 7 bases, V lost 4 bases, and 9 bases had no gene match. The germline gives CDR1 MGHRA, CDR2 YSYEKL. The length of the CDR3 is 15 residues. CDR3 region: CASSPSGGRGEKLFF. In DNA form, the CDR3 reads TGCGCCAGCAGCCCTTCAGGGGGGAGAGGTGAAAAACTGTTTTTT.

The rearrangement joins TRBV5-4 to TRBJ2-2; 10 positions match TRBD1. V lost 4 bases and J lost 4; bases outside the gene matches: 10. The CDR3 loop spans 17 amino acids. Germline assignment: CDR1 SGHNT and CDR2 YYREEE (reference sequence). DNA of the CDR3: TGTGCCAGCAGCAATCGACAGGGGGCCTTGGGCACCGGGGAGCTGTTTTTT. It codes for CASSNRQGALGTGELFF.

The J gene is TRBJ1-2, the V gene TRBV20-1; 7 nucleotides align to TRBD1. The CDR3 runs 12 residues. V gave up 3 bases and J gave up 5 bases; unmatched junction bases: 3. Germline V lookup: CDR1 DFQATT, CDR2 SNEGSKA (reference sequence). The CDR3 coding sequence is TGCAGTGCTAGTCAACAGGGGTATGGCTACACCTTC. Protein: CSASQQGYGYTF.

The J gene is TRBJ2-3, the V gene TRBV7-9; no firm D call. The V end was cut by 5 bases, the J end by 4 bases, with 10 bases between. This CDR3 is 13 amino acids long. From germline, CDR1 is SEHNR and CDR2 FQNEAQ (reference sequence). CDR3 coding DNA: TGTGCCAGCAGCCCGTACTCATCAGATACGCAGTATTTT. This sequence encodes CASSPYSSDTQYF.

The V and J genes are TRBV5-6 and TRBJ1-4; the D gene is possibly TRBD1 (5 bases). Germline CDR1 SGHDT, CDR2 YYEEEE. Trimming shortened V by 0 bases and J by 3 bases, and 12 bases separated the two germline ends. This CDR3 comprises 16 residues. The CDR3, as DNA: TGTGCCAGCAGCTTGGCAGGGATGGTCGCTAATGAAAAACTGTTTTTT. Translation: CASSLAGMVANEKLFF.

Note on this clone: This CDR3 is also generated by other DNA sequences in the sample. V gene TRBV20-1 combines with J gene TRBJ2-3; a possible D gene is TRBD1 (6 bases). Germline V gene sequence: CDR1 DFQATT, CDR2 SNEGSKA (reference sequence). This CDR3 is 12 amino acids long. With 3 bases removed from V and 3 bases from J, the gap between germline ends came to 7 bases. CDR3 protein: CSASRGTDTQYF. In nucleotides, the CDR3 is TGCAGTGCTAGTAGGGGGACAGATACGCAGTATTTT.

The chain uses TRBV6-6 and TRBJ1-1; D is possibly TRBD1 (5 bases). CDR1 MNHNY and CDR2 SVGAGI come from the germline V gene (reference sequence). The CDR3 length is 13 residues. Trimming removed 7 bases at V and 4 bases at J, with 13 bases between. The CDR3 here is CASNVPGITEAFF. The CDR3 DNA reads TGTGCCAGCAACGTCCCAGGGATCACTGAAGCTTTCTTT.